Sequencing of this T cell receptor (beta chain) was carried out in a study of blood T cell repertoires in COVID-19. The assay was immunoSEQ multiplex PCR, and TCRdb's table has in-frame clones only and misses some. The sample includes about 440,000 clones, around 91% seen only once; the top ten take about 0.57%. Trimming removed 6 bases from V and 2 bases from J; junction bases left unmatched: 10. There are 15 residues in the CDR3. Germline CDR1 and CDR2: MDHEN and SYDVKM. This clone was observed a single time. Individuals drawn from about two dozen US areas were about 18 to 90 years old. Donors in Cohort 3 who had recovered were those with two negative PCRs, healthcare professional clearance, or resolution of their symptoms.

This chain links TRBV28 with TRBJ2-7, with 7 bases matching TRBD2. The sample consisted of PBMCs or T cells enriched from blood (not recorded which). The source of this sequence is a man aged 18 to 29 who had recovered from COVID-19. This CDR3 is CASSQGGEGTYEQYF. Here the CDR3 DNA reads TGTGCCAGCAGCCAGGGCGGGGAGGGGACCTACGAGCAGTACTTC.